One sample yielded the 13 T cell receptor beta chains listed below, sequenced in a study of CD4 T cells in relation to SARS-CoV-2 and coronaviruses. What these receptors recognize is not known. Here immunoSEQ multiplex PCR was the method, and the copy in TCRdb shows in-frame clones only, minus some. The sample includes some 45,000 clones, roughly four fifths of them seen just once. Sequenced: naive CD4+ T cells from PBMCs, cultured in vitro. Subset of the sample: naive CD4+ T cells isolated by negative enrichment. The receptors stem from an adult with COVID-19.

This chain links TRBV7-5 with TRBJ2-2. TRBV7-5 is reported as a pseudogene. The CDR3 runs to 12 residues. The DNA for the CDR3 is TGTGGCGAAGGGCAGGACACCGGGGAGCTGTTTTTT. This translates into CGEGQDTGELFF.

This clone was found a few times. The CDR3 is CASSGGSRSPLHF. CDR3 nucleotide sequence: TGTGCCAGCAGTGGAGGGTCAAGATCACCCCTCCACTTT. The chain joins TRBV5-6 to TRBJ1-6, with no clear D. Germline-derived CDR1 and CDR2 are SGHDT and YYEEEE. There are 13 residues in the CDR3. The V end lost 5 bases, the J end lost 10 bases, and 13 bases lay between the germline ends.

The chain recombines TRBV7-2 with TRBJ2-2, with a tentative D call TRBD2 (6 bases). CDR1 is SGHTA, CDR2 FQGNSA, per germline. CDR3 length: 16 residues. V gave up 5 bases and J gave up 0 bases, with 13 bases separating them. DNA of the CDR3: TGTGCCAGCAGCCCGAGGACTATTCCGAACACCGGGGAGCTGTTTTTT. This translates into CASSPRTIPNTGELFF.

The CDR3 bases are TGTGCCAGCAGTTTAAGCGGACTAGCGACCACAGATACGCAGTATTTT. This sequence encodes CASSLSGLATTDTQYF. The chain is built from TRBV28 and TRBJ2-3, with 9 bases aligning to TRBD2. The CDR3 sequence is 16 residues long. CDR1 is MDHEN and CDR2 is SYDVKM in the germline V gene. Trimming removed 2 bases from V and 2 bases from J; junction bases left unmatched: 5.

This chain uses TRBV18 with TRBJ2-5, with TRBD1 matching 9 bases. With 3 bases clipped from V and 6 bases from J, the junction kept 5 bases outside the gene matches. The length of the CDR3 is 14 residues. CDR1 is KGHSH and CDR2 is LQKENI in the germline V gene. CDR3 protein: CASSPRTGEKTQYF. CDR3 in DNA: TGTGCCAGCTCACCCCGGACAGGGGAGAAGACCCAGTACTTC. The complete variable domain, with remaining parts taken from reference TRBV18 and TRBJ2-5, reads NAGVMQNPRHLVRRRGQEARLRCSPMKGHSHVYWYRQLPEEGLKFMVYLQKENIIDESGMPKERFSAEFPKEGPSILRIQQVVRGDSAAYFCASSPRTGEKTQYFGPGTRLLVL.

The J gene is TRBJ1-2, the V gene TRBV5-4; maybe TRBD1 (5 bases). V was pared by 6 bases and J by 3 bases, with 15 bases between. Germline V gene data show CDR1 as SGHNT and CDR2 as YYREEE (reference sequence). The CDR3 spans 14 residues. CDR3 nucleotides: TGTGCCAGCAATAGGCAGGGTTTAGACTATGGCTACACCTTC. Translated, it gives CASNRQGLDYGYTF.

The chain joins TRBV2 to TRBJ2-7, with D possibly matching TRBD1 (6 bases). With 7 bases removed from V and 0 bases from J, the gap between germline ends came to 16 bases. CDR3 length: 15 amino acids. Germline V gives CDR1 SNHLY, CDR2 FYNNEI. The CDR3 DNA follows: TGTGCCAGCATTGCCCCCAGGGGCGGCTCCTACGAGCAGTACTTC. Amino acid sequence: CASIAPRGGSYEQYF.

This clone was observed a handful of times. The V and J genes are TRBV19 and TRBJ1-5, with unresolved D. Trimming removed 3 bases from V and 7 bases from J, with 19 bases in between. The CDR3 sequence is 16 residues long. Germline loops: CDR1 LNHDA, CDR2 SQIVND (reference sequence). CDR3 DNA sequence: TGTGCCAGTAGTATTTCATTTAAGGGAGGTGGACAGCCCCAGCATTTT. It translates to CASSISFKGGGQPQHF.

The chain combines TRBV7-3 with TRBJ2-2; D uncertain. This CDR3 contains 12 residues. V was shortened by 6 bases and J by 7 bases, with 9 bases between the two germline ends. CDR1 is SGHTA and CDR2 is FQGTGA in the germline V gene. CDR3: CASSAASGELFF. The CDR3 nucleotides read TGTGCCAGCAGTGCAGCAAGCGGGGAGCTGTTTTTT.

V usage is TRBV7-2 and J usage is TRBJ2-2, with D perhaps matching TRBD1 or TRBD2 (7 bases each). Germline assignment: CDR1 SGHTA and CDR2 FQGNSA. Trimming pared 8 bases from V and 5 bases from J, leaving 18 bases between. The CDR3 is made up of 15 amino acids. In DNA, the CDR3 is TGTGCCAGCCTCAGGGGGGGAGTTCTTACCGGGGAGCTGTTTTTT. Residues: CASLRGGVLTGELFF. The variable domain in full, completed from reference TRBV7-2 and TRBJ2-2, reads GAGVSQSPSNKVTEKGKDVELRCDPISGHTALYWYRQSLGQGLEFLIYFQGNSAPDKSGLPSDRFSAERTGGSVSTLTIQRTQQEDSAVYLCASLRGGVLTGELFFGEGSRLTVL.

This clone appeared a few times. The chain links TRBV5-1 to TRBJ2-6; D is ambiguous. V was trimmed by 4 bases and J by 0 bases, leaving 11 bases between them. Germline V gene data show CDR1 as SGHRS and CDR2 as YFSETQ. The CDR3 is 16 residues long. The CDR3 spells CASSEFTTSGANVLTF. In nucleotides, the CDR3 is TGCGCCAGCAGCGAATTTACGACCTCTGGGGCCAACGTCCTGACTTTC.

This clone was counted only a few times. The rearrangement links TRBV2 to TRBJ2-5, with 7 positions matching TRBD2. V lost 5 bases to trimming and J lost 5 bases; unmatched junction nucleotides: 8. Germline V gene sequence: CDR1 SNHLY, CDR2 FYNNEI. The CDR3 has 14 residues. CDR3 loop: CASSPLTGGETQYF. In DNA form, the CDR3 reads TGTGCCAGCAGTCCCCTGACCGGGGGGGAGACCCAGTACTTC.

The V call is TRBV10-3, the J call TRBJ2-5, with a tentative D call TRBD2 (6 bases). V dropped 6 bases and J dropped 5 bases, with 13 bases sitting between them. Germline V CDR1 and CDR2: ENHRY, SYGVKD. The CDR3 is 13 amino acids. CDR3 amino acids: CAIREEGLETQYF. The DNA for the CDR3 is TGTGCCATCAGGGAGGAGGGGTTGGAGACCCAGTACTTC.